One sample yielded the 26 T cell receptor beta chains listed below, sequenced in a study of blood T cells in healthy people across ages (dated by TCRdb to between 2014 and 2016). Libraries were prepared through 5' RACE. Sequencer: Illumina HiSeq 2500. A second PCR of about 6 to 11 cycles was run with a J-beta primer mix and a sample-barcoded 5' primer. The public reads were reprocessed in TCRdb via fastp at Q25 and MiXCR, keeping in-frame beta chains. CDR3 protein duplicates are merged, each entry listing the most common genes and DNA. Across this sample there are about 1,500,000 distinct CDR3 sequences, with under 30% seen only once. The ten largest clones take up over 7% of the sample. The sample taken for sequencing was blood. The receptors originated from a woman younger than 45 in good health.

This clonotype appeared many times. At one end the junction does not follow the germline gene, possibly because of a read error. The chain is built from TRBV10-3 and TRBJ2-5, with D perhaps being TRBD1 or TRBD2 (5 bases each). Germline loops: CDR1 ENHRY, CDR2 SYGVKD. The length of the CDR3 is 13 residues. The CDR3: CAVRDPLVETQYF. The CDR3 nucleotides read TGTGCCGTCAGGGACCCCCTGGTGGAGACCCAGTACTTC.

The rearrangement uses TRBV10-2 and TRBJ2-7, with 10 bases identical to TRBD2. The J segment lost 3 bases and the V segment lost 7 bases, leaving 9 bases of the junction unmatched. In germline, CDR1 is WSHSY, CDR2 SAAADI. There are 15 residues in the CDR3. CDR3 nucleotides: TGCGCCAGCACCCTAACTAGCGGGAACGACTACGAGCAGTACTTC. It specifies CASTLTSGNDYEQYF.

Worth noting for this clonotype: This could be a read error, since a much larger clone is one nucleotide away. The J gene is TRBJ2-1, the V gene TRBV6-5; D perhaps matches TRBD1 (6 bases). Trimming removed 2 bases from V and 5 bases from J, with 22 bases in between. This CDR3 has 18 amino acids. Germline values: CDR1 MNHEY, CDR2 SVGAGI. The CDR3 sequence: CASSYATHDARGDNEQFF. DNA of the CDR3: TGTGCCAGCAGTTACGCCACCCACGACGCCAGGGGAGACAATGAGCAGTTCTTC.

Ten or more counts support this clonotype. The rearrangement links TRBV7-9 to TRBJ2-5, with a possible D match to TRBD1 (6 bases). This CDR3 comprises 15 residues. Per the germline V gene, CDR1 is SEHNR and CDR2 is FQNEAQ (reference sequence). V was cut by 8 bases and J by 4 bases, with 20 bases left in between. The CDR3 DNA follows: TGTGCCAGCCGCTCCGGGCCAGGGGCTCTAGAGACCCAGTACTTC. Protein sequence: CASRSGPGALETQYF.

A few counts support this clonotype. At one of its ends the junction is not consistent with the germline gene, which may arise from a read error. This rearrangement joins TRBV7-2 to TRBJ2-3; D may be TRBD2 (6 bases). CDR3 length: 14 amino acids. From germline, CDR1 is SGHTA and CDR2 FQGNSA. CDR3 bases: TGTGCCAGCAGCTCAGATACTAGCACACATACGCAGTATTTT. This codes for CASSSDTSTHTQYF. Using reference TRBV7-2 and TRBJ2-3 for the parts outside the CDR3, the full variable domain is GAGVSQSPSNKVTEKGKDVELRCDPISGHTALYWYRQSLGQGLEFLIYFQGNSAPDKSGLPSDRFSAERTGGSVSTLTIQRTQQEDSAVYLCASSSDTSTHTQYFGPGTRLTVL.

V and J are TRBV20-1 and TRBJ1-5; TRBD1 matches 8 bases. The CDR3 is 13 amino acids. CDR1 and CDR2 from the germline V gene are DFQATT and SNEGSKA (reference sequence). V shed 4 bases, J shed 7 bases, and the junction held 6 bases outside the gene matches. CDR3 nucleotides: TGCAGTGCTACAGGGGGCGCGGGGCAGCCCCAGCATTTT. Its protein product is CSATGGAGQPQHF.

CDR3 in DNA: TGTGCCAGCAGCCGACCCAAAGAGACCCAGTACTTC. It yields the protein CASSRPKETQYF. This sequence joins TRBV7-2 and TRBJ2-5; D uncertain. Between the trimmed V and J ends, which lost 5 bases and 3 bases, there was a span of 7 bases. The CDR3 is 12 residues long. The germline V gene encodes CDR1 SGHTA and CDR2 FQGNSA.

This clonotype appeared many times. This chain uses TRBV12-3 or TRBV12-4 with TRBJ2-5, with D tentatively TRBD1 (5 bases). V lost 4 bases, J lost 5 bases, and 11 bases lay in between. The CDR3 has 13 amino acids. This chain's CDR3 is CASSYGHRETQYF. The CDR3 coding sequence is TGTGCCAGCAGTTACGGACATCGGGAGACCCAGTACTTC.

Of note for this clonotype: This may be a read error, as it is one base from a much larger clone. The CDR3 does not close with the conserved phenylalanine or tryptophan, likely indicating a read error. The rearrangement uses TRBV5-6 and TRBJ2-6; TRBD1 might be the D (7 bases). Trimming took off 3 bases at V and 4 bases at J, with 14 bases between the two ends. The CDR3 has 16 residues. CDR1 SGHDT and CDR2 YYEEEE come from the germline V gene. For the CDR3, the DNA is TGTGCCAGCAGCTGGATCAGGGGGGCCGGGGCCAACGTCCTGACTTGC. It specifies CASSWIRGAGANVLTC.

The rearrangement links TRBV5-1 to TRBJ1-1; TRBD1 matches at 7 bases. CDR3 length: 14 amino acids. Germline V CDR1 and CDR2: SGHRS, YFSETQ. The V segment lost 4 bases and the J segment 4 bases; nucleotides outside the gene matches: 7. CDR3 region: CASSIDRAGTEAFF. CDR3 nucleotide sequence: TGCGCCAGCAGCATCGACAGGGCTGGCACTGAAGCTTTCTTT.

With regard to this clonotype: Possible read error: a much larger clone is one base away. The gene calls are TRBV5-5 and TRBJ2-7, with D perhaps TRBD1 or TRBD2 (5 bases each). The CDR3 is made up of 13 amino acids. From germline, CDR1 is SGHKS and CDR2 YYEKEE (reference sequence). CDR3 amino acids: CASSVTGTGERYF. CDR3 in DNA: TGTGCCAGCAGCGTTACTGGGACGGGCGAGCGGTACTTC.

The chain has TRBV12-3 or TRBV12-4 and TRBJ2-4, with 15 bases aligning to TRBD2. Trimming removed 6 bases from V and 3 bases from J; junction bases left unmatched: 12. The CDR3 spans 19 residues. CDR3 in amino acids: CASRSRTSGRGERKNIQYF. The CDR3, as DNA: TGTGCCAGCAGATCTCGGACTAGCGGGAGGGGAGAACGCAAAAACATTCAGTACTTC.

This clonotype was counted a few times. The rearrangement joins TRBV29-1 to TRBJ2-1, with a tentative D call TRBD2 (5 bases). V gave up 0 bases and J gave up 4 bases, with 16 bases separating them. This CDR3 has 16 residues. The germline V gene has CDR1 SQVTM and CDR2 ANQGSEA. This chain's CDR3 is CSVEEAVEGWYNEQFF. In nucleotides, the CDR3 is TGCAGCGTTGAAGAGGCCGTAGAGGGATGGTACAATGAGCAGTTCTTC.

The chain couples TRBV5-1 to TRBJ1-3, with TRBD1 matching over 7 bases. The J segment lost 3 bases and the V segment lost 3 bases, leaving 6 bases of the junction unmatched. There are 15 residues in the CDR3. In germline, CDR1 is SGHRS, CDR2 YFSETQ. The CDR3 DNA reads TGCGCCAGCAGCTCAGCGGACAGGAATGGAAACACCATATATTTT. It specifies CASSSADRNGNTIYF.

This clonotype was detected only a few times. The chain uses TRBV9 and TRBJ2-1; possibly TRBD1 or TRBD2 for D (5 bases each). V lost 0 bases and J lost 8, with 21 bases in between. CDR3 length equals 17 residues. Germline assignment: CDR1 SGDLS and CDR2 YYNGEE. The CDR3 is CASSVAAWGYSIDEQFF. CDR3 DNA sequence: TGTGCCAGCAGCGTAGCTGCGTGGGGGTATTCTATAGATGAGCAGTTCTTC.

On this clonotype: Since a much larger clone is just one base distant, this may be a read error. This chain links TRBV10-3 with TRBJ2-7, with D perhaps TRBD1 (6 bases). Matching the DNA end better, TRBJ2-5 makes the J call doubtful. CDR3 length equals 13 residues. Germline CDR1 and CDR2: ENHRY and SYGVKD. The CDR3: CAIRLGHQETQYF. As DNA, the CDR3 is TGTGCCATCAGACTGGGACATCAAGAGACCCAGTACTTC.

This clonotype was seen just once. CDR3 protein: CASSGNRDNEQYF. The DNA of the CDR3 is TGTGCCAGCAGTGGGAACCGGGACAACGAGCAGTACTTC. This chain connects TRBV2 to TRBJ2-4, with TRBD1 as a possible D gene (6 bases). The DNA end lines up better with TRBJ2-7; the J call may be wrong. CDR1 and CDR2 from the germline V gene are SNHLY and FYNNEI. The CDR3 runs 13 residues.

A remark on this clonotype: Possible read error: a much larger clone is one base away. The J gene is TRBJ2-7, the V gene TRBV6-2 or TRBV6-3; D remains ambiguous. Germline V lookup: CDR1 MNHEY, CDR2 SVGEGT. Trimming removed 6 bases from V and 8 bases from J, with 14 bases in between. This CDR3 is 12 amino acids long. In DNA form, the CDR3 reads TGTGCCAGCAGCAGGATCAGAGACCAGCAGTACTTC. This translates into CASSRIRDQQYF.

This clonotype was counted between two and nine times. The chain recombines TRBV5-1 with TRBJ2-1; 9 bases are a match to TRBD1. CDR3 length: 15 amino acids. The V and J ends lost 6 bases and 4 bases, in that order; junction bases with no gene match: 8. CDR1 and CDR2 from the germline V gene are SGHRS and YFSETQ. In DNA, the CDR3 is TGCGCCAGCAAAATGGGACAGGGAGAATACAATGAGCAGTTCTTC. This codes for CASKMGQGEYNEQFF.

The rearrangement joins TRBV20-1 to TRBJ2-5, with D perhaps matching TRBD1 (6 bases). The CDR3 has 17 residues. The germline V and J ends were trimmed by 3 bases and 4 bases, with 24 bases remaining between them. Looked up from germline, CDR1 is DFQATT and CDR2 is SNEGSKA (reference sequence). The CDR3 region is CSASLPTGQIMGETQYF. The CDR3 nucleotides are TGCAGTGCTAGCCTCCCAACGGGACAAATAATGGGAGAGACCCAGTACTTC.

This clonotype has more than one count but fewer than ten. This chain connects TRBV5-4 to TRBJ1-2, with D possibly being TRBD1 (6 bases). The V end lost 0 bases, the J end lost 6 bases, and 9 bases lay between the germline ends. The CDR3 runs 13 residues. The germline V gene encodes CDR1 SGHNT and CDR2 YYREEE (reference sequence). The CDR3 sequence is CASSLDQGNGYTF. The CDR3 DNA reads as TGTGCCAGCAGCTTGGACCAGGGGAATGGCTACACCTTC.

V is TRBV28 and J is TRBJ2-3, with D perhaps TRBD2 (7 bases). This CDR3 region has 17 residues. The ends were cut back, 2 bases at V and 0 bases at J, with 15 bases in the middle. CDR1 is MDHEN, CDR2 SYDVKM, per germline. The CDR3 nucleotides read TGTGCCAGCAGTTTAAGTCGGGGGGCGTCTAGCACAGATACGCAGTATTTT. Amino acid sequence: CASSLSRGASSTDTQYF.

The rearrangement links TRBV29-1 to TRBJ2-1; the match to TRBD1 covers 8 bases. CDR1 SQVTM and CDR2 ANQGSEA come from the germline V gene. This CDR3 is 10 amino acids long. Trimming cost V 7 bases and J 14 bases; bases outside gene matches: 7. CDR3 DNA sequence: TGCAGCGCCTCCAGGGGGCGGGAGTTCTTC. This translates into CSASRGREFF.

The chain links TRBV7-6 to TRBJ2-7; a possible D gene is TRBD1 (6 bases). Germline assignment: CDR1 SGHVS and CDR2 FNYEAQ. There are 12 residues in the CDR3. The germline V and J ends were trimmed by 5 bases and 6 bases, with 11 bases remaining between them. CDR3 DNA sequence: TGTGCCAGCAGCCGGCGAGGGGGCGAGCAGTACTTC. Amino acid sequence: CASSRRGGEQYF.

The chain is built from TRBV4-1 and TRBJ1-1, with TRBD1 matching 9 bases. The V gene's germline CDR1 is MGHRA and CDR2 YSYEKL. V trimming: 1 base; J trimming: 5 bases; junction bases outside the gene matches: 8. CDR3 length: 16 residues. The CDR3 DNA reads as TGCGCCAGCAGCCAAGGGACAGGGGCTACGAAAACTGAAGCTTTCTTT. Protein sequence: CASSQGTGATKTEAFF.

This clonotype came up a few times. The J gene is TRBJ2-7, the V gene TRBV13; tentatively, D is TRBD2 (6 bases). Trimming removed 4 bases at V and 4 bases at J, with 17 bases between. CDR3 length equals 15 residues. The germline CDR1 and CDR2 sequences are PRHDT and FYEKMQ (reference sequence). The DNA for the CDR3 is TGTGCCAGCAGCTACGCCGGGGGAAAGGGTTACGAGCAGTACTTC. It specifies CASSYAGGKGYEQYF.